This T cell receptor beta chain is drawn from a study of synovial regulatory T cells in juvenile arthritis. Study observations and caveats: TCR diversity was lower in inflammation-associated blood Treg cells than in other blood Treg cells.

Clones were sequenced by immunoSEQ multiplex PCR, and TCRdb holds only the in-frame ones, with some missing. The sample table includes 6,000 to 8,000 clones. Eleven-patient cohort: about 11 active juvenile idiopathic arthritis patients, 3 polyarticular, 8 oligoarticular. The CDR3 spans 15 residues. There is no recorded DNA. Per germline, CDR1 SGHRS and CDR2 YFSETQ. Note on this clone: The antigen is undetermined.

The TCR comes from a donor under 30 with juvenile idiopathic arthritis. The chain carries TRBV5-1 and TRBJ2-1; TCRdb selects TRBD1, and the lack of DNA leaves this call unchecked. Material: Treg cells from blood. Noted subset: remaining (HLA-DR-negative) circulating blood Treg cells. CDR3 protein: CASSLESGVRNEQFF. The full variable domain, in which reference TRBV5-1 and TRBJ2-1 provide the parts outside the CDR3, is KAGVTQTPRYLIKTRGQQVTLSCSPISGHRSVSWYQQTPGQGLQFLFEYFSETQRNKGNFPGRFSGRQFSNSRSEMNVSTLELGDSALYLCASSLESGVRNEQFFGPGTRLTVL.